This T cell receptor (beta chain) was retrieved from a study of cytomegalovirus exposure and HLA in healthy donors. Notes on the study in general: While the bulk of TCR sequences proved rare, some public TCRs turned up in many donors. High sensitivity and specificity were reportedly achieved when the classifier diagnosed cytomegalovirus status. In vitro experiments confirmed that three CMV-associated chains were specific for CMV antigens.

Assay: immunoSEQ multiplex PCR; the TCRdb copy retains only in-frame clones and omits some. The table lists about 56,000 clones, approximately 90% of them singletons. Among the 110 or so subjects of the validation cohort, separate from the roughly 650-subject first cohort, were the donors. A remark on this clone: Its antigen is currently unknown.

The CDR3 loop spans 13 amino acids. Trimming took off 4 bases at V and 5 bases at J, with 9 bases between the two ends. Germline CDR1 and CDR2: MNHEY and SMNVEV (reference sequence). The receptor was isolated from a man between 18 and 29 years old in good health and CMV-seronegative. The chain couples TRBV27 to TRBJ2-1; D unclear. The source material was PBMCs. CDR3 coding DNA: TGTGCCAGCAGTTCAGTTACGCACAATGAGCAGTTCTTC. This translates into CASSSVTHNEQFF.